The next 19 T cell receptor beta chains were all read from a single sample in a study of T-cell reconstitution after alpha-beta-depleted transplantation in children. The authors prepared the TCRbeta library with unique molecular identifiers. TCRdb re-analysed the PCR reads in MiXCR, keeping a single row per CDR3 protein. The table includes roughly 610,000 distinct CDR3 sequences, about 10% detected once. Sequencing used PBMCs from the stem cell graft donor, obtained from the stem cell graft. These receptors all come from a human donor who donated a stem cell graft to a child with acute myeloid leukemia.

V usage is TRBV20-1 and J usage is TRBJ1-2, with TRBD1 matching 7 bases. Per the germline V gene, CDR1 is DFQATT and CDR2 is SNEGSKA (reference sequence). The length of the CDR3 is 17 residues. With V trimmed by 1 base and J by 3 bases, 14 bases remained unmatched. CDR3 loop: CSARGTTSRGRDYGYTF. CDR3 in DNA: TGCAGTGCTAGAGGCACTACGTCGAGGGGGCGTGACTATGGCTACACCTTC.

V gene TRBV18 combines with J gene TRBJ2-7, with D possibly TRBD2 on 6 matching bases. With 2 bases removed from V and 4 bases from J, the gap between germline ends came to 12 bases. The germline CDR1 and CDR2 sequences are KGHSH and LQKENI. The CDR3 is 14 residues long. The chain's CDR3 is CASSPGSSGYEQYF. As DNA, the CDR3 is TGTGCCAGCTCACCAGGCAGTAGCGGATACGAGCAGTACTTC. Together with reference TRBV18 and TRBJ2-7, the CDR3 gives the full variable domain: NAGVMQNPRHLVRRRGQEARLRCSPMKGHSHVYWYRQLPEEGLKFMVYLQKENIIDESGMPKERFSAEFPKEGPSILRIQQVVRGDSAAYFCASSPGSSGYEQYFGPGTRLTVT.

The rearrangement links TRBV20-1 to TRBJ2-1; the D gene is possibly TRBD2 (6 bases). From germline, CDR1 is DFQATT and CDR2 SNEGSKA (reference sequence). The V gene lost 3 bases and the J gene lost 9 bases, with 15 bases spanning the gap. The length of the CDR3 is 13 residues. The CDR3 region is CSARTRHRGEQFF. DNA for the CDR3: TGCAGTGCTAGGACTAGACACCGTGGTGAGCAGTTCTTC.

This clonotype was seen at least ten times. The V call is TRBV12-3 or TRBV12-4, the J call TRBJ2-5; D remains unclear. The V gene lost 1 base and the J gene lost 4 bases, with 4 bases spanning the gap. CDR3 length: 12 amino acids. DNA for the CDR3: TGTGCCAGCAGTTTAGTCACAGAGACCCAGTACTTC. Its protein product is CASSLVTETQYF.

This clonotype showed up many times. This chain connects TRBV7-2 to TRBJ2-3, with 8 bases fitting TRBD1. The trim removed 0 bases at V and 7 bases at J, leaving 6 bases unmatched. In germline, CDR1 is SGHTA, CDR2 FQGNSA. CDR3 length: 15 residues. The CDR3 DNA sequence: TGTGCCAGCAGCTTAGCTGATGACAGGGGAAATACGCAGTATTTT. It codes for CASSLADDRGNTQYF.

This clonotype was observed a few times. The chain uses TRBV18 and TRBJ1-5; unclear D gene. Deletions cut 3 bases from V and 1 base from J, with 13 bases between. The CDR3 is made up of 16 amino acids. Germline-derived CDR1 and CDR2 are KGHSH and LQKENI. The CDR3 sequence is CASSPVSLSSNQPQHF. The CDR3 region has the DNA TGTGCCAGCTCACCGGTAAGCCTATCGAGCAATCAGCCCCAGCATTTT.

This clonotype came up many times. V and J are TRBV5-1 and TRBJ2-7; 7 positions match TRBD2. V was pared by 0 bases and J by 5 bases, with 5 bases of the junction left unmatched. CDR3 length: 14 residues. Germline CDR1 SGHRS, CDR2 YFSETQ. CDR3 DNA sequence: TGCGCCAGCAGCTTGGGGCTAGCGGAAGACGAGCAGTACTTC. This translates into CASSLGLAEDEQYF.

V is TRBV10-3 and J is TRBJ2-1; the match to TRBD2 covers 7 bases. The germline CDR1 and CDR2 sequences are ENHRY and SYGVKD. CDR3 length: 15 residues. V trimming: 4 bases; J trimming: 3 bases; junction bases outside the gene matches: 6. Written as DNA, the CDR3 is TGTGCCATCAGTGCGGCTAGCGGAGTCTACAATGAGCAGTTCTTC. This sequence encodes CAISAASGVYNEQFF.

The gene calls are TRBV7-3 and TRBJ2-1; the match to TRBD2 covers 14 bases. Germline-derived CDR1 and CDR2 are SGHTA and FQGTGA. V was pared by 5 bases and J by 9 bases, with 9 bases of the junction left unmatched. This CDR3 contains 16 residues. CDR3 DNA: TGTGCCAGCAGCCCCGTGGGACTAGCGGGAGAGGGTGAGCAGTTCTTC. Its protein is CASSPVGLAGEGEQFF. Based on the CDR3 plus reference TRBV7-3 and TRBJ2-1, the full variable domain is GAGVSQTPSNKVTEKGKYVELRCDPISGHTALYWYRQSLGQGPEFLIYFQGTGAADDSGLPNDRFFAVRPEGSVSTLKIQRTERGDSAVYLCASSPVGLAGEGEQFFGPGTRLTVL.

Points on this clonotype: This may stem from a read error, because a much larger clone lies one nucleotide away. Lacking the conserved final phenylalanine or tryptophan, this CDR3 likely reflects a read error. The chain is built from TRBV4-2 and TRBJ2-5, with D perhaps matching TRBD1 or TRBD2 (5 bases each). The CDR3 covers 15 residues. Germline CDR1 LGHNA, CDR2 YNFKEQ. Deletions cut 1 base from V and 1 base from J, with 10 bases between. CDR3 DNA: TGTGCCAGCAGCCAAGTCGGGACGGCCCAAGAGACCCAGTACCTC. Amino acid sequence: CASSQVGTAQETQYL.

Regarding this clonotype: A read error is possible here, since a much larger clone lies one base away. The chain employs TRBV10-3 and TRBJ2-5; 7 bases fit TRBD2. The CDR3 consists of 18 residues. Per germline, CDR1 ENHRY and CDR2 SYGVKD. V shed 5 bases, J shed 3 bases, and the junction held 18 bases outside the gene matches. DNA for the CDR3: TGTGCCATCAGTTTGCCCGTTTTAGGACTTGCGGGAGAAGAGACCCAGTACTTC. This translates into CAISLPVLGLAGEETQYF.

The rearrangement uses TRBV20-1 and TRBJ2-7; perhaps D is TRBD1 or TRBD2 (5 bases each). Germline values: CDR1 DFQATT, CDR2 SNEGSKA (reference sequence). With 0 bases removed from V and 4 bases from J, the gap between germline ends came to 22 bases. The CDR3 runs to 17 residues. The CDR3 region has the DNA TGCAGTGCTAGAGATCCGGGTCGAGGTGGGACGAGGTACGAGCAGTACTTC. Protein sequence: CSARDPGRGGTRYEQYF.

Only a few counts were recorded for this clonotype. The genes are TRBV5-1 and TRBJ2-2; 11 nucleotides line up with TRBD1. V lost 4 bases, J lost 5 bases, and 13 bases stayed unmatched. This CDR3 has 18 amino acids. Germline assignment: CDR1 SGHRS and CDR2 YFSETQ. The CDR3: CASSPTGTGGFGTGELFF. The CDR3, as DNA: TGCGCCAGCAGCCCCACCGGGACAGGGGGGTTTGGGACCGGGGAGCTGTTTTTT. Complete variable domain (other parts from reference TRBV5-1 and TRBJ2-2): KAGVTQTPRYLIKTRGQQVTLSCSPISGHRSVSWYQQTPGQGLQFLFEYFSETQRNKGNFPGRFSGRQFSNSRSEMNVSTLELGDSALYLCASSPTGTGGFGTGELFFGEGSRLTVL.

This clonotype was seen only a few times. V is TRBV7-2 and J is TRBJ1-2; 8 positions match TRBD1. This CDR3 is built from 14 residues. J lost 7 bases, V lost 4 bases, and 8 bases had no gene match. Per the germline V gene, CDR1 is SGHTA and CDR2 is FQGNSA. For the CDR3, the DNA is TGTGCCAGCAGCTCAGGGGGCGCGAAAGGTGGCTACACCTTC. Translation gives CASSSGGAKGGYTF.

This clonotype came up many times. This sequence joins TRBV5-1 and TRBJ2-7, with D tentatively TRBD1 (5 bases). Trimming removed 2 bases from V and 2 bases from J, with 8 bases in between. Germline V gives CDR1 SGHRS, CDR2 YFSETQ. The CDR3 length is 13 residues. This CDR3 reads CASSFDSTYEQYF. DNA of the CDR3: TGCGCCAGCAGCTTCGACAGTACCTACGAGCAGTACTTC.

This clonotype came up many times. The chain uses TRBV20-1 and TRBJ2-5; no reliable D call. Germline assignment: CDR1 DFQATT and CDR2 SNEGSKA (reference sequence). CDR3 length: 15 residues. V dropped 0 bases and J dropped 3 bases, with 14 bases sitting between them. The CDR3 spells CSARDYSVEKETQYF. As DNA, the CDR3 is TGCAGTGCTAGAGATTATTCTGTGGAGAAAGAGACCCAGTACTTC.

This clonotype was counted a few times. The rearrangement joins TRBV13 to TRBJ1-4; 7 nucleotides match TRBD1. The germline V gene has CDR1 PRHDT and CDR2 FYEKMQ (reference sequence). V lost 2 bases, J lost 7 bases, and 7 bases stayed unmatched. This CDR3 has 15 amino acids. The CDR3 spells CASSLRGGAREKLFF. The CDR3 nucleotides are TGTGCCAGCAGCTTACGAGGGGGCGCACGTGAAAAACTGTTTTTT.

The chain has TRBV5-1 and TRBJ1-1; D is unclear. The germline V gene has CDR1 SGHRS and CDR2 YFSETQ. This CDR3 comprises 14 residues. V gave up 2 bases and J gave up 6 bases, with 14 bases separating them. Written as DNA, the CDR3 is TGCGCCAGCAGCTTCGATTTGACCCGGGCTGAAGCTTTCTTT. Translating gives CASSFDLTRAEAFF.

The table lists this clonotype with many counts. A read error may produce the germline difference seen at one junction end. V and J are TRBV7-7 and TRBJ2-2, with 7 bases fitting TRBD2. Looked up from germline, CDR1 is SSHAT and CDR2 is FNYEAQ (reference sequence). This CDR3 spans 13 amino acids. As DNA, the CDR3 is TGTGCTAGCAGCCCTCGACTAGCTGGGGAGCTGTTTTTT. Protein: CASSPRLAGELFF.